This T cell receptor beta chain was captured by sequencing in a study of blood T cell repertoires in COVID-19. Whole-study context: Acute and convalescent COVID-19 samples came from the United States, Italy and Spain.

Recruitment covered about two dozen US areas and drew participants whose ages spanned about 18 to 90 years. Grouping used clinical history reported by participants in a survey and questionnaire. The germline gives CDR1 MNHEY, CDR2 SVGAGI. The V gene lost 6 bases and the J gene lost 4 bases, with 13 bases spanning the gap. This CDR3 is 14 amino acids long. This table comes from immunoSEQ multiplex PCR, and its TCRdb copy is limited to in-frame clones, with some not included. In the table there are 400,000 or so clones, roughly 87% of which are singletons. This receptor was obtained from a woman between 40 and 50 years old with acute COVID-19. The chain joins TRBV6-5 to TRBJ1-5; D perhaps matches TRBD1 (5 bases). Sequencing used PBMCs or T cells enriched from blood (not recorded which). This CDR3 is CASSPRVENQPQHF. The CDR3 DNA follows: TGTGCCAGCAGCCCCAGGGTCGAGAATCAGCCCCAGCATTTT.